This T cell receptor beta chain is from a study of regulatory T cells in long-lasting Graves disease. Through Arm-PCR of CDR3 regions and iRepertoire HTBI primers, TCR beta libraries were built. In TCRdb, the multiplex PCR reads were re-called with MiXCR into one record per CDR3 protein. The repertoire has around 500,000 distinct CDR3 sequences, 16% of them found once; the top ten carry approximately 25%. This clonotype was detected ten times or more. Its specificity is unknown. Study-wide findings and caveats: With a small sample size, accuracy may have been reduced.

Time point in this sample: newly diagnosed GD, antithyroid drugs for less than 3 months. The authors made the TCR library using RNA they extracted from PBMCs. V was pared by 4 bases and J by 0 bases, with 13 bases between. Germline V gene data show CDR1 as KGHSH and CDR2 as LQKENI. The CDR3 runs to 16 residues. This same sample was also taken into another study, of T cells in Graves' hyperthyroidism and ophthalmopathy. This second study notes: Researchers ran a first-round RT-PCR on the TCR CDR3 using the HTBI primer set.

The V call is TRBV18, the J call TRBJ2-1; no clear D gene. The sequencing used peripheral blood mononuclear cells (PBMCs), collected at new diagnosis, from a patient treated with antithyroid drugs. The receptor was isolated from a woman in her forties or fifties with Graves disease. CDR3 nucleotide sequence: TGTGCCAGCTCACTTCTAGGTGGCAGCTCCTACAATGAGCAGTTCTTC. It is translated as CASSLLGGSSYNEQFF.